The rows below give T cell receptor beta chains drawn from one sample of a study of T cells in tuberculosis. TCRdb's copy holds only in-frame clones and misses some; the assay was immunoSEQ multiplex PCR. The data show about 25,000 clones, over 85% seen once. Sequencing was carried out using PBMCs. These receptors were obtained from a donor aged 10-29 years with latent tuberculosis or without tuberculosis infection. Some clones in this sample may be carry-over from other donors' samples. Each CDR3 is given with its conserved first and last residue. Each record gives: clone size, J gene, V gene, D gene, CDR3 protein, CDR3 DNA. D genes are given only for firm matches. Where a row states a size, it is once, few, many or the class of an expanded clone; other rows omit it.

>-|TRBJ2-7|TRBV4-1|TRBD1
CASSHKTGPYEQYF
TGCGCCAGCAGCCATAAGACAGGGCCCTACGAGCAGTACTTC
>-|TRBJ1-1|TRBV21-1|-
CASVYRPGGGNTEAFF
TGTGCCAGCGTCTACCGTCCCGGGGGTGGGAACACTGAAGCTTTCTTT
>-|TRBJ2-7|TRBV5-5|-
CASSLGAGYEQYF
TGTGCCAGCAGCTTGGGGGCGGGGTACGAGCAGTACTTC
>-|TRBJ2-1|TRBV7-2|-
CASSLGRARYNEQFF
TGTGCCAGCAGCTTAGGGCGGGCTAGATACAATGAGCAGTTCTTC
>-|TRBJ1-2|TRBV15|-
CATSSRDPYYGYTF
TGTGCCACCAGCTCGAGGGATCCTTACTATGGCTACACCTTC
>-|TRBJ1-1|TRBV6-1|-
CASSPSWANTEAFF
TGTGCCAGCAGCCCGTCCTGGGCGAACACTGAAGCTTTCTTT
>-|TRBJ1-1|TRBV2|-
CATLNTEAFF
TGTGCCACCTTAAACACTGAAGCTTTCTTT
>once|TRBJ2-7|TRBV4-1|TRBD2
CASSQDGLAGGNEQYF
TGCGCCAGCAGCCAAGATGGTCTAGCGGGAGGAAACGAGCAGTACTTC
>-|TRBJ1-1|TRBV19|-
CASSPRRDTPGAFF
TGTGCCAGTAGCCCCCGCCGGGACACGCCGGGGGCTTTCTTT
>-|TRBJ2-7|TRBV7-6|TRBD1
CASSPDRSYEQYF
TGTGCCAGCAGTCCGGACAGGAGCTACGAGCAGTACTTC
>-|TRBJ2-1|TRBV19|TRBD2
CASSIRRGSSYNEQFF
TGTGCCAGTAGTATACGGCGGGGGAGCTCCTACAATGAGCAGTTCTTC
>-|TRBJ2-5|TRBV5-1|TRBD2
CASSSKIAGGVLLETQYF
TGCGCCAGCAGCTCAAAAATAGCGGGAGGTGTTCTTCTGGAGACCCAGTACTTC
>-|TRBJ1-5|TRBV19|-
CASRTGQSNQPQHF
TGTGCCAGTAGGACCGGACAGAGCAATCAGCCCCAGCATTTT
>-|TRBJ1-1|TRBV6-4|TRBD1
CASSVGRGDTEAFF
TGTGCCAGCAGTGTTGGCAGGGGGGACACTGAAGCTTTCTTT
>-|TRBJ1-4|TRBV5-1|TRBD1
CASSWNTGGRVEKLFF
TGCGCCAGCAGCTGGAATACAGGGGGTCGTGTCGAAAAACTGTTTTTT
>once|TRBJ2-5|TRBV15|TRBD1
CATSRDDGRGLRQETQYF
TGTGCCACCAGCAGAGATGACGGCAGGGGGCTTAGGCAAGAGACCCAGTACTTC
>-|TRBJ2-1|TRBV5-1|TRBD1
CASSSPGQGANEQFF
TGCGCCAGCAGCTCCCCGGGACAGGGGGCGAATGAGCAGTTCTTC
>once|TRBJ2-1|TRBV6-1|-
CASSEYGGYNEQFF
TGTGCCAGCAGTGAATACGGGGGCTACAATGAGCAGTTCTTC
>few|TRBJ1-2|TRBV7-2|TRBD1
CASSSGTGYEGYTF
TGTGCCAGCAGCTCCGGGACAGGGTATGAGGGCTACACCTTC
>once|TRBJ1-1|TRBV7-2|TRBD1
CASSLKTGGTEAFF
TGTGCCAGCAGCTTAAAGACAGGGGGCACTGAAGCTTTCTTT
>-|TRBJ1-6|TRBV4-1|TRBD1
CASSRGAAGADLMSPLHF
TGCGCCAGCTCCAGGGGGGCGGCAGGGGCGGATTTGATGTCACCCCTCCACTTT
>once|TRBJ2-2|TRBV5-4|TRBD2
CASSPGTSGRGELFF
TGTGCCAGCAGCCCCGGGACTAGCGGGAGGGGGGAGCTGTTTTTT
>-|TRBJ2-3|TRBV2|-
CASSEAGLSRDTQYF
TGTGCCAGCAGTGAAGCCGGACTCTCAAGGGATACGCAGTATTTT
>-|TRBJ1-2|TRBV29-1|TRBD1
CSVGGGPNYGYTF
TGCAGCGTTGGAGGGGGCCCTAACTATGGCTACACCTTC
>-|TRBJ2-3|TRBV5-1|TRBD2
CASSLGTSGGTDTQYF
TGCGCCAGCAGCTTGGGCACTAGCGGGGGGACAGATACGCAGTATTTT
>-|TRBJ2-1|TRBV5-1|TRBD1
CASRGTGGNEQFF
TGCGCCAGCCGCGGGACAGGGGGCAATGAGCAGTTCTTC
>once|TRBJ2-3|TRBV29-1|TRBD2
CSARDRLAGGIADTQYF
TGCAGCGCTCGGGACCGACTAGCGGGAGGTATAGCAGATACGCAGTATTTT
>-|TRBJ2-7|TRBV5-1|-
CASSLAPEYEQYF
TGCGCCAGCAGCTTGGCCCCGGAGTACGAGCAGTACTTC
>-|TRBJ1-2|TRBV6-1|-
CASSRGHANYGYTF
TGTGCCAGCAGCCGAGGACACGCTAACTATGGCTACACCTTC
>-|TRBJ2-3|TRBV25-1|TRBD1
CASSIGPKKGGRADTQYF
TGTGCCAGCAGCATAGGACCTAAAAAAGGGGGCAGGGCAGATACGCAGTATTTT
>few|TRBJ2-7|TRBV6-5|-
CASSFQGYEQYF
TGTGCCAGCAGTTTCCAGGGCTACGAGCAGTACTTC
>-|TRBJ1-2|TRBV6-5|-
CASSYSFVLRGDGYTF
TGTGCCAGCAGTTACTCGTTTGTTCTCCGGGGAGATGGCTACACCTTC
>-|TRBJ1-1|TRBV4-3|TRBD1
CASSQSGTGGWNTEAFF
TGCGCCAGCAGCCAGTCCGGGACAGGGGGTTGGAACACTGAAGCTTTCTTT
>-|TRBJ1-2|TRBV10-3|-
CAISGRGRDTYGYTF
TGTGCCATCAGTGGAAGAGGACGGGACACCTATGGCTACACCTTC
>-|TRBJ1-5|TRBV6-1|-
CASIDSQYSNQPQHF
TGTGCCAGCATTGACAGTCAATATAGCAATCAGCCCCAGCATTTT
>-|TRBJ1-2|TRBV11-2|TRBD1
CASGTGKGYTF
TGTGCCAGCGGGACAGGGAAAGGCTACACCTTC
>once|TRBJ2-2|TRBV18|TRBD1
CASSPPYRGLNTGELFF
TGTGCCAGCTCACCACCATACAGGGGGCTTAACACCGGGGAGCTGTTTTTT
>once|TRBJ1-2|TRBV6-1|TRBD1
CASSIPGQGTSGYTF
TGTGCCAGCAGTATACCGGGACAGGGGACGAGTGGCTACACCTTC
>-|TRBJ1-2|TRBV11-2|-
CASSRNGYTF
TGTGCCAGCAGCCGTAATGGCTACACCTTC
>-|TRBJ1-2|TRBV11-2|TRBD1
CASSLDLTGGRRTF
TGTGCCAGCAGCTTAGATTTGACAGGGGGCCGCCGGACCTTC
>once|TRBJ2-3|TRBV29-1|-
CSVVQSTDTQYF
TGCAGCGTTGTACAGAGCACAGATACGCAGTATTTT
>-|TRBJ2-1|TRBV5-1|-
CASSGDIYNEQFF
TGCGCCAGCAGCGGGGACATTTACAATGAGCAGTTCTTC
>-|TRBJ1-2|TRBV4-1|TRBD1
CASSHPQQGVYGYTF
TGCGCCAGCAGCCATCCGCAACAGGGGGTCTATGGCTACACCTTC
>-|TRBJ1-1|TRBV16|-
CASSQRRVTEAFF
TGTGCCAGCAGCCAACGGAGGGTGACGGAAGCTTTCTTT